The 29 T cell receptor beta chains below were found in one sample sequenced in a study of STAT5B mutations in CD4+ large granular lymphocyte leukemia (dated by TCRdb to between 2022 and 2023). The method was the immunoSEQ multiplex PCR assay. TCRdb's version of the immuneACCESS table is confined to in-frame rearrangements and falls short of the full clone set. An unresolved V gene accounts for under half of the shortfall where checked; the remainder is of unknown origin. Counted in this sample were about 33,000 clones; about 90% of them appeared once. The top ten clones comprise around 3.3% of the sample. The specimen was CD4+ T cells from blood buffy coats. The source is a human donor in good health.

This clone came up a few times. CDR3 nucleotides: TGTGCCAGTAGTATAGAGGGGCAGGGGAGGCAGCCCCAGCATTTT. Translating gives CASSIEGQGRQPQHF. J is TRBJ1-5 and V is TRBV19, with a tentative D call TRBD1 (6 bases). The CDR3 loop spans 15 amino acids. Germline V CDR1 and CDR2: LNHDA, SQIVND (reference sequence). Trimming stripped 0 bases from V and 7 bases from J, with 13 bases between.

J is TRBJ1-1 and V is TRBV6-1, with D uncertain. Germline V gives CDR1 MNHNS, CDR2 SASEGT. The CDR3 covers 13 residues. The V gene lost 2 bases and the J gene lost 7 bases, with 11 bases spanning the gap. CDR3: CASSEPPGNEAFF. The CDR3 DNA reads as TGTGCCAGCAGTGAACCCCCAGGCAATGAAGCTTTCTTT.

The V call is TRBV20-1, the J call TRBJ2-1, with unresolved D. The ends were cut back, 2 bases at V and 9 bases at J, with 5 bases in the middle. Germline lookup yields CDR1 DFQATT and CDR2 SNEGSKA (reference sequence). CDR3 length equals 10 residues. The DNA for the CDR3 is TGCAGTGCTAGATGGGTTGAGCAGTTCTTC. Protein: CSARWVEQFF.

V is TRBV5-1 and J is TRBJ2-5, with TRBD2 as a possible D gene (6 bases). V lost 0 bases and J lost 3, with 15 bases in between. CDR1 and CDR2 (germline): SGHRS, YFSETQ. The CDR3 has 16 residues. CDR3: CASSLAGSGPEETQYF. The CDR3 DNA sequence: TGCGCCAGCAGCTTGGCCGGGAGCGGGCCGGAAGAGACCCAGTACTTC. Full variable domain (remainder filled in from reference TRBV5-1 and TRBJ2-5): KAGVTQTPRYLIKTRGQQVTLSCSPISGHRSVSWYQQTPGQGLQFLFEYFSETQRNKGNFPGRFSGRQFSNSRSEMNVSTLELGDSALYLCASSLAGSGPEETQYFGPGTRLLVL.

V usage is TRBV6-1 and J usage is TRBJ2-5; 8 bases are shared with TRBD1. The CDR3 totals 14 residues. Unmatched junction bases numbered 3, after V lost 2 bases and J lost 4 bases. CDR1 and CDR2 (germline): MNHNS, SASEGT. The CDR3 region is CASSEQGAGETQYF. The CDR3 nucleotides read TGTGCCAGCAGTGAACAGGGGGCGGGAGAGACCCAGTACTTC.

The rearrangement links TRBV7-2 to TRBJ2-1; the match to TRBD2 covers 12 bases. J lost 8 bases, V lost 4 bases, and 12 bases had no gene match. Germline V gene lookup returns CDR1 SGHTA and CDR2 FQGNSA. There are 17 residues in the CDR3. Here the CDR3 reads CASSSDLAGGRLDEQFF. CDR3 DNA: TGTGCCAGCAGCTCCGACCTAGCGGGAGGGCGCCTGGATGAGCAGTTCTTC.

V and J are TRBV7-2 and TRBJ1-1; D unclear. Germline lookup yields CDR1 SGHTA and CDR2 FQGNSA. The CDR3 sequence is 13 residues long. V was cut by 0 bases and J by 11 bases, with 13 bases left in between. As DNA, the CDR3 is TGTGCCAGCAGCTTAGCAGGGTCCGTGGTGGCTTTCTTT. Translating gives CASSLAGSVVAFF.

The V gene is TRBV19, the J gene TRBJ1-2, with TRBD1 matching over 10 bases. This CDR3 is 14 amino acids long. The V segment lost 3 bases and the J segment 7 bases; nucleotides outside the gene matches: 5. Germline V CDR1 and CDR2: LNHDA, SQIVND (reference sequence). Here the CDR3 DNA reads TGTGCCAGTAGTATCTTAGGGACAGGGGTTGGCTACACCTTC. Translation gives CASSILGTGVGYTF.

J is TRBJ2-3 and V is TRBV5-1; either TRBD1 or TRBD2 may supply D (6 bases each). The CDR3 is 15 residues long. CDR1 and CDR2 from the germline V gene are SGHRS and YFSETQ. Trimming removed 0 bases at V and 3 bases at J, with 11 bases between. The CDR3 region has the DNA TGCGCCAGCAGCTTGGGACCGGGGGCGACAGATACGCAGTATTTT. Translation gives CASSLGPGATDTQYF.

The V call is TRBV5-5, the J call TRBJ1-1, with 8 bases fitting TRBD1. V trimming: 4 bases; J trimming: 3 bases; junction bases outside the gene matches: 2. Per germline, CDR1 SGHKS and CDR2 YYEKEE (reference sequence). The CDR3 totals 13 residues. The CDR3: CASSTGGYTEAFF. The CDR3 coding sequence is TGTGCCAGCAGCACAGGGGGGTACACTGAAGCTTTCTTT.

The chain employs TRBV28 and TRBJ1-4; D is unresolved. Trimming removed 3 bases at V and 8 bases at J, with 4 bases between. The CDR3 is made up of 11 amino acids. Germline CDR1 is MDHEN and CDR2 is SYDVKM. The CDR3 loop reads CASSLDEKLFF. The CDR3 DNA follows: TGTGCCAGCAGTTTGGACGAAAAACTGTTTTTT.

CDR3 coding DNA: TGTGCCAGCAGCTTACAGGGTAACCACGAGCAGTACTTC. The encoded protein is CASSLQGNHEQYF. J is TRBJ2-7 and V is TRBV5-4, with TRBD1 as a possible D gene (6 bases). Germline lookup yields CDR1 SGHNT and CDR2 YYREEE (reference sequence). The CDR3 runs to 13 residues. The V and J ends lost 2 bases and 5 bases respectively, with 11 bases between them.

This clone has only a few counts. The J gene is TRBJ2-1, the V gene TRBV4-3, with TRBD1 matching over 11 bases. CDR3 length: 16 amino acids. From germline, CDR1 is LGHNA and CDR2 YSLEER. V dropped 5 bases and J dropped 10; count of bases not matched to a gene: 13. In DNA, the CDR3 is TGCGCCAGCAGCGCGGGGGCCGGGACAGGGGGATACGAGCAGTTCTTC. As protein: CASSAGAGTGGYEQFF.

This chain uses TRBV5-6 with TRBJ1-4; D call uncertain. CDR1 and CDR2 (germline): SGHDT, YYEEEE. The CDR3 consists of 16 residues. V was cut by 1 base and J by 0 bases, with 10 bases left in between. The chain's CDR3 is CASSLSSGATNEKLFF. The CDR3 region has the DNA TGTGCCAGCAGCTTGTCTTCCGGGGCAACTAATGAAAAACTGTTTTTT.

The chain uses TRBV27 and TRBJ2-3, with 8 bases that match TRBD2. The CDR3 loop spans 13 amino acids. J gave up 10 bases and V 6 bases, and 9 bases lay outside the gene matches. Germline CDR1 is MNHEY and CDR2 is SMNVEV (reference sequence). The CDR3 DNA is TGTGCCAGCAGGCCCACTAGCGGAGGGGCGCAGTATTTT. As protein: CASRPTSGGAQYF.

The V and J genes are TRBV11-2 and TRBJ2-4; tentative D call: TRBD2 (5 bases). Germline V gene sequence: CDR1 SGHAT, CDR2 FQNNGV. The CDR3 sequence is 14 residues long. Trimming took 0 bases from V and 9 from J, leaving 12 bases between them. The CDR3 bases are TGTGCCAGCAGCTTAGATTCGCTAGCTGCCATTCAGTACTTC. It translates to CASSLDSLAAIQYF.

The chain combines TRBV29-1 with TRBJ2-1, with TRBD2 identical over 12 bases. CDR1 is SQVTM and CDR2 is ANQGSEA in the germline V gene. Losses at the gene ends were 6 bases for V and 5 bases for J; bases not matched to a gene: 17. The CDR3 length is 18 residues. CDR3 region: CSVGGRTSGIKGDNEQFF. As DNA, the CDR3 is TGCAGCGTGGGGGGGAGGACTAGCGGGATTAAGGGGGACAATGAGCAGTTCTTC.

The chain has TRBV9 and TRBJ2-7; D may be TRBD2 (6 bases). The CDR3 sequence is 16 residues long. V was pared by 0 bases and J by 7 bases, with 20 bases between. CDR1 is SGDLS and CDR2 is YYNGEE in the germline V gene. CDR3 coding DNA: TGTGCCAGCAGCGTAGGGGAGGACGGACGGGTCGGGGAGCAGTACTTC. Protein: CASSVGEDGRVGEQYF.

The CDR3 nucleotides are TGCGCCAGCAGCCAAGATTACGGATCCGGGGCCAACGTCCTGACTTTC. Translation gives CASSQDYGSGANVLTF. The chain joins TRBV4-3 to TRBJ2-6; the D is unclear. The CDR3 covers 16 residues. Germline lookup yields CDR1 LGHNA and CDR2 YSLEER. V was clipped by 0 bases and J by 4 bases, with 10 bases between them.

This clone was counted a single time. The gene calls are TRBV4-2 and TRBJ2-7; no clear D. Germline values: CDR1 LGHNA, CDR2 YNFKEQ. Trimming stripped 4 bases from V and 2 bases from J, with 15 bases between. The CDR3 runs to 15 residues. The CDR3 DNA reads TGTGCCAGCAGCCCTGAGACCCGGAAAGCCTACGAGCAGTACTTC. Translation gives CASSPETRKAYEQYF.

The chain employs TRBV29-1 and TRBJ2-3, with a tentative D call TRBD2 (5 bases). The V gene's germline CDR1 is SQVTM and CDR2 ANQGSEA. The CDR3 spans 11 residues. V was shortened by 2 bases and J by 6 bases, with 6 bases between the two germline ends. The CDR3 spells CSVEWEDTQYF. CDR3 bases: TGCAGCGTTGAATGGGAGGATACGCAGTATTTT.

The chain employs TRBV5-1 and TRBJ2-4; D is uncertain. This CDR3 spans 16 amino acids. CDR1 is SGHRS, CDR2 YFSETQ, per germline. Trimming took off 1 base at V and 6 bases at J, with 17 bases between the two ends. The CDR3: CASSLPGPSTSNIQYF. CDR3 bases: TGCGCCAGCAGCTTGCCCGGACCGTCGACCTCAAACATTCAGTACTTC.

The chain uses TRBV28 and TRBJ1-2, with TRBD1 matching over 9 bases. Per germline, CDR1 MDHEN and CDR2 SYDVKM. The V and J ends lost 5 bases and 1 base, in that order; junction bases with no gene match: 2. The length of the CDR3 is 14 residues. CDR3 bases: TGTGCCAGCAGTCAGGACAGGGGTAACTATGGCTACACCTTC. Amino acid sequence: CASSQDRGNYGYTF.

The chain carries TRBV29-1 and TRBJ2-5; D gene ambiguous. V was cut by 4 bases and J by 1 base, with 7 bases left in between. CDR1 is SQVTM, CDR2 ANQGSEA, per germline. There are 12 residues in the CDR3. For the CDR3, the DNA is TGCAGCGTTGCGATCAGCCAAGAGACCCAGTACTTC. Its translation is CSVAISQETQYF.

The V and J genes are TRBV18 and TRBJ2-5, with D perhaps matching TRBD1 or TRBD2 (8 bases each). Trimming took 4 bases from V and 5 from J, leaving 20 bases between them. The CDR3 runs to 16 residues. Germline assignment: CDR1 KGHSH and CDR2 LQKENI. The CDR3 DNA reads as TGTGCCAGCTCACGGGCCGGGACTAGGACAGGGGAGACCCAGTACTTC. Translating it yields CASSRAGTRTGETQYF. The complete variable domain, with remaining parts taken from reference TRBV18 and TRBJ2-5, reads NAGVMQNPRHLVRRRGQEARLRCSPMKGHSHVYWYRQLPEEGLKFMVYLQKENIIDESGMPKERFSAEFPKEGPSILRIQQVVRGDSAAYFCASSRAGTRTGETQYFGPGTRLLVL.

The V gene is TRBV7-3, the J gene TRBJ2-3; D is perhaps TRBD1 or TRBD2 (7 bases each). CDR1 and CDR2 (germline): SGHTA, FQGTGA. The CDR3 contains 17 residues. V dropped 5 bases and J dropped 6 bases, with 24 bases sitting between them. The DNA of the CDR3 is TGTGCCAGCAGCCTCCAGGGGGGGGCCCCAGAGATTGATACGCAGTATTTT. This encodes CASSLQGGAPEIDTQYF.

This chain connects TRBV11-2 to TRBJ2-7; 12 nucleotides line up with TRBD1. The CDR3 covers 18 residues. V trimming: 2 bases; J trimming: 0 bases; junction bases outside the gene matches: 8. Germline CDR1 is SGHAT and CDR2 is FQNNGV. CDR3 protein: CASSLRDRGRPSSYEQYF. CDR3 nucleotides: TGTGCCAGCAGCTTAAGGGACAGGGGGCGGCCGAGCTCCTACGAGCAGTACTTC.

In DNA form, the CDR3 reads TGTGCCAGTAGGCCAGCGGGGCTCAACACCGGGGAGCTGTTTTTT. Its protein product is CASRPAGLNTGELFF. The J gene is TRBJ2-2, the V gene TRBV19; 7 bases align to TRBD2. The length of the CDR3 is 15 residues. After removal of 6 bases from V and 2 bases from J, the junction contained 6 bases not matched to a gene. Germline loops: CDR1 LNHDA, CDR2 SQIVND (reference sequence).

The chain uses TRBV28 and TRBJ1-2, with a weak D call TRBD1 (5 bases). Trimming left V 2 bases short and J 4 bases short, with 11 bases between. This CDR3 has 14 residues. Germline CDR1 and CDR2: MDHEN and SYDVKM. CDR3 sequence reads: CASSLGGAPYGYTF. For the CDR3, the DNA is TGTGCCAGCAGTTTAGGCGGGGCTCCCTATGGCTACACCTTC.